What follows are 23 T cell receptor beta chains derived from one specimen sequenced in a study of blood T cells in healthy people across ages. PCR was performed a second time for roughly 7 to 11 cycles using a sample-barcoded 5' primer and a J-beta primer mix. TCRdb re-called the 5' RACE reads through MiXCR, storing one row per CDR3 protein. The sample includes about 1,800,000 distinct CDR3 sequences, 28% of them seen just once. Sample: blood. The receptors originated from a woman aged 25-40 years in good health.

This clonotype was seen at least ten times. The V and J genes are TRBV6-5 and TRBJ2-7; the D gene is possibly TRBD2 (5 bases). The CDR3 spans 17 residues. The V gene's germline CDR1 is MNHEY and CDR2 SVGAGI. Trimming left V 3 bases short and J 0 bases short, with 18 bases between. In DNA, the CDR3 is TGTGCCAGCAGTTATTCTCGCCCGACTACAAACTCCTACGAGCAGTACTTC. Its protein product is CASSYSRPTTNSYEQYF.

The chain uses TRBV4-3 and TRBJ1-4; D is perhaps TRBD1 (5 bases). Germline loops: CDR1 LGHNA, CDR2 YSLEER. The germline V and J ends were trimmed by 0 bases and 8 bases, with 16 bases remaining between them. The CDR3 totals 16 residues. The CDR3: CASSQEEGLKGEKLFF. The CDR3 DNA sequence: TGCGCCAGCAGCCAAGAAGAGGGGCTTAAAGGGGAAAAACTGTTTTTT.

This clonotype appeared many times. V gene TRBV20-1 combines with J gene TRBJ2-1; the D gene is possibly TRBD2 (6 bases). The CDR3 is 12 residues long. Trimming took 2 bases from V and 4 from J, leaving 6 bases between them. The V gene's germline CDR1 is DFQATT and CDR2 SNEGSKA (reference sequence). The CDR3 DNA sequence: TGCAGTGCTAGACGGGGGTACAATGAGCAGTTCTTC. Translating gives CSARRGYNEQFF.

This clonotype was found many times. This rearrangement joins TRBV5-5 to TRBJ2-1; D remains ambiguous. Germline assignment: CDR1 SGHKS and CDR2 YYEKEE (reference sequence). CDR3 length: 15 residues. Trimming pared 3 bases from V and 2 bases from J, leaving 12 bases between. CDR3 loop: CASSSVLVTYNEQFF. CDR3 nucleotide sequence: TGTGCCAGCAGCTCGGTGTTGGTAACCTACAATGAGCAGTTCTTC.

CDR3 region: CASSLETGSVGEQFF. The CDR3, as DNA: TGTGCCAGCAGCTTAGAGACAGGGTCTGTTGGTGAGCAGTTCTTC. The chain has TRBV7-2 and TRBJ2-1; TRBD1 aligns across 7 bases. The length of the CDR3 is 15 residues. The V gene's germline CDR1 is SGHTA and CDR2 FQGNSA. Germline trimming cut 1 base from V and 9 bases from J; bases unmatched to any gene: 9.

The chain is built from TRBV15 and TRBJ2-1; tentative D call: TRBD2 (5 bases). CDR1 is LNHNV, CDR2 YYDKDF, per germline (reference sequence). Trimming removed 3 bases from V and 7 bases from J, with 10 bases in between. The CDR3 has 13 amino acids. The CDR3 DNA sequence: TGTGCCACCAGCAGGGACTTGTTTAATGAGCAGTTCTTC. Amino acids: CATSRDLFNEQFF.

This clonotype was counted between two and nine times. CDR3 loop: CASEGTGELFF. CDR3 in DNA: TGTGCCAGCGAGGGGACCGGGGAGCTGTTTTTT. The genes are TRBV3-1 and TRBJ2-2; D possibly uses TRBD1 or TRBD2 (5 bases each). V shed 8 bases and J shed 5 bases, with 6 bases lying between them. Germline loops: CDR1 LGHDT, CDR2 YNNKEL (reference sequence). The CDR3 runs 11 residues.

This clonotype showed up many times. The chain carries TRBV4-1 and TRBJ1-5; no reliable D call. CDR1 is MGHRA, CDR2 YSYEKL, per germline. CDR3 length: 15 amino acids. Trimming left V 0 bases short and J 3 bases short, with 9 bases between. CDR3 region: CASSQDLSNNQPQHF. CDR3 DNA: TGCGCCAGCAGCCAAGATTTGAGTAACAATCAGCCCCAGCATTTT.

The chain joins TRBV28 to TRBJ1-1; D gene unclear. V lost 5 bases and J lost 1, with 14 bases in between. This CDR3 has 15 residues. Germline values: CDR1 MDHEN, CDR2 SYDVKM. CDR3 region: CASSPQERRNTEAFF. The DNA of the CDR3 is TGTGCCAGCAGTCCCCAGGAGAGACGGAACACTGAAGCTTTCTTT.

This clonotype was found many times. The J gene is TRBJ2-7, the V gene TRBV10-3, with 11 bases matching TRBD2. V trimming: 10 bases; J trimming: 3 bases; junction bases outside the gene matches: 8. Germline V lookup: CDR1 ENHRY, CDR2 SYGVKD. The CDR3 covers 14 residues. The CDR3 here is CASASGGSFYEQYF. CDR3 bases: TGTGCCAGCGCTAGCGGGGGGTCCTTCTACGAGCAGTACTTC.

This clonotype was recorded a few times. In DNA, the CDR3 is TGCAGCGTTGAGTATCAGAGAGGTACGCAGTATTTT. It codes for CSVEYQRGTQYF. The gene calls are TRBV29-1 and TRBJ2-3; no reliable D call. The CDR3 runs to 12 residues. V shed 3 bases and J shed 8 bases, with 12 bases lying between them. Germline V gene lookup returns CDR1 SQVTM and CDR2 ANQGSEA.

The DNA of the CDR3 is TGTGCCAGCAGTTTTACCCCTTATAGCGGGGAGTTCTACAATGAGCAGTTCTTC. Residues: CASSFTPYSGEFYNEQFF. The genes are TRBV27 and TRBJ2-1; 8 bases match TRBD2. Trimming took 3 bases from V and 3 from J; bases not matched to a gene: 13. This CDR3 is built from 18 residues. Germline CDR1 and CDR2: MNHEY and SMNVEV (reference sequence).

A few counts support this clonotype. The chain joins TRBV5-1 to TRBJ2-3; D call uncertain. The CDR3 loop spans 13 amino acids. With 5 bases removed from V and 4 bases from J, the gap between germline ends came to 11 bases. The V gene's germline CDR1 is SGHRS and CDR2 YFSETQ. CDR3 nucleotide sequence: TGCGCCAGCAGAGGTTGGGCAGCAGATACGCAGTATTTT. The encoded protein is CASRGWAADTQYF.

This clonotype was recorded once. A junction boundary mismatches the germline segment, possibly from a read error. The chain employs TRBV28 and TRBJ2-3, with D possibly being TRBD1 (5 bases). This CDR3 is built from 15 residues. Germline V gene lookup returns CDR1 MDHEN and CDR2 SYDVKM. For the CDR3, the DNA is TGTGCCAGCAGTGGTATCATATGGAGCACAGGTACGCAGTATTTT. Translated, it gives CASSGIIWSTGTQYF.

On this clonotype: One end of the junction is discordant with germline, which a read error may explain. The genes are TRBV7-9 and TRBJ2-7, with a possible D match to TRBD2 (6 bases). The CDR3 length is 14 residues. Germline lookup yields CDR1 SEHNR and CDR2 FQNEAQ (reference sequence). CDR3 bases: TGTGCCAGCAGCTTAGGGGGGACTGTCTACGGGCAGTACTTC. Encoded protein: CASSLGGTVYGQYF.

V gene TRBV5-1 combines with J gene TRBJ2-3; no firm D call. This CDR3 region has 15 residues. The germline CDR1 and CDR2 sequences are SGHRS and YFSETQ. Trimming cost V 2 bases and J 0 bases, with 10 bases left between them. Here the CDR3 DNA reads TGCGCCAGCAGCTTAGGCGTGGACAGCACAGATACGCAGTATTTT. It encodes CASSLGVDSTDTQYF.

V and J are TRBV20-1 and TRBJ1-2; the D is unclear. V was cut by 2 bases and J by 8 bases, with 9 bases left in between. Germline values: CDR1 DFQATT, CDR2 SNEGSKA (reference sequence). This CDR3 contains 11 residues. CDR3 DNA sequence: TGCAGTGCTAGATACATGGGAGGCTACACCTTC. It translates to CSARYMGGYTF.

This clonotype occurred once. The chain couples TRBV5-1 to TRBJ2-1, with D perhaps matching TRBD1 or TRBD2 (5 bases each). The J call is in doubt because the DNA end fits TRBJ2-7 better. The germline V gene has CDR1 SGHRS and CDR2 YFSETQ. This CDR3 contains 16 residues. The CDR3: CASSLESGSSYNEQYF. The DNA of the CDR3 is TGCGCCAGCAGCTTGGAGTCAGGGAGCTCCTACAATGAGCAGTACTTC.

This clonotype was seen more than once but under ten times. A read error may account for a junction end that differs from germline. The gene calls are TRBV28 and TRBJ2-7; tentatively, D is TRBD1 or TRBD2 (6 bases each). The CDR3 loop spans 14 amino acids. Germline V gene lookup returns CDR1 MDHEN and CDR2 SYDVKM. CDR3 loop: CVSRTNEGVREQYF. CDR3 coding DNA: TGTGTCAGCAGGACTAACGAGGGGGTAAGGGAGCAGTACTTC.

This clonotype was detected ten times or more. This rearrangement joins TRBV10-3 to TRBJ1-2, with 7 bases identical to TRBD1. Germline V lookup: CDR1 ENHRY, CDR2 SYGVKD. After removal of 6 bases from V and 1 base from J, the junction contained 8 bases not matched to a gene. This CDR3 has 15 residues. For the CDR3, the DNA is TGTGCCATCAGCGACACGACAGGGCTTAACTATGGCTACACCTTC. Protein: CAISDTTGLNYGYTF.

This clonotype turned up a few times. This chain connects TRBV29-1 to TRBJ2-4; 7 bases map to TRBD2. The end of the DNA aligns better with TRBJ2-7, so the J call may be wrong. The germline V gene has CDR1 SQVTM and CDR2 ANQGSEA. CDR3 size: 13 residues. The CDR3 nucleotides read TGCAGCGGGGGGGGTTTTGGTTCCGGCGAGCAGTACTTC. Amino acid sequence: CSGGGFGSGEQYF.

This clonotype was seen only a few times. This chain links TRBV20-1 with TRBJ2-3; D possibly matches TRBD1 or TRBD2 (5 bases each). The V end lost 3 bases, the J end lost 6 bases, and 16 bases lay between the germline ends. The CDR3 covers 14 residues. Germline loops: CDR1 DFQATT, CDR2 SNEGSKA (reference sequence). The CDR3 coding sequence is TGCAGTGCTAGGTCGAGGGGCGGTTTGGATACGCAGTATTTT. Translation gives CSARSRGGLDTQYF.

This clonotype showed up many times. V usage is TRBV12-5 and J usage is TRBJ2-7; 8 bases agree with TRBD1. V gave up 2 bases and J gave up 4 bases; unmatched junction bases: 13. Per the germline V gene, CDR1 is LGHNT and CDR2 is FRNRAP. The CDR3 length is 17 residues. CDR3 nucleotides: TGTGCTAGTGGTTTGATTGGACAGGGCGATTCGCCGTACGAGCAGTACTTC. Protein: CASGLIGQGDSPYEQYF.